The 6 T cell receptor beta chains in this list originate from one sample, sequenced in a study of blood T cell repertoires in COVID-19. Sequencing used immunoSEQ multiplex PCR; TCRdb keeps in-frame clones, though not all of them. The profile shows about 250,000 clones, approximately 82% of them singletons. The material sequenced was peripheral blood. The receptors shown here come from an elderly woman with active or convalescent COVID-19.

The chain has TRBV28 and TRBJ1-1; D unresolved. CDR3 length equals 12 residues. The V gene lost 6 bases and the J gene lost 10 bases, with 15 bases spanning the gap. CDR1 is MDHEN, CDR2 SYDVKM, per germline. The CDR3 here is CASSRSAQAAFF. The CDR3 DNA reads TGTGCCAGCAGCAGATCGGCGCAGGCAGCTTTCTTT.

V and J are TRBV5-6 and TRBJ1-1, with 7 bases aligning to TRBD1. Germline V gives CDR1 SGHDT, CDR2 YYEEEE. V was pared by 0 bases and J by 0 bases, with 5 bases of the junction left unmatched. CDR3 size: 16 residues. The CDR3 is CASSLAQGSMNTEAFF. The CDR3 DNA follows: TGTGCCAGCAGCTTGGCACAGGGGAGTATGAACACTGAAGCTTTCTTT.

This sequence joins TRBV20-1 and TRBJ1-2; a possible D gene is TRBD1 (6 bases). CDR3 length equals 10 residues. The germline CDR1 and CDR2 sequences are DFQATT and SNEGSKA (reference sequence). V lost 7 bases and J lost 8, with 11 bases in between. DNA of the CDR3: TGCAGTGTGAGGGGGAAAGGCTACACCTTC. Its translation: CSVRGKGYTF.

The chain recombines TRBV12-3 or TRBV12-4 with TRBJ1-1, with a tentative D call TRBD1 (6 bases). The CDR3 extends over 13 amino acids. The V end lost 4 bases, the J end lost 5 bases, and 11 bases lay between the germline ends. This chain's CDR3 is CASSYLQGTEAFF. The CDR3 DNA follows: TGTGCCAGCAGTTACTTACAGGGAACTGAAGCTTTCTTT.

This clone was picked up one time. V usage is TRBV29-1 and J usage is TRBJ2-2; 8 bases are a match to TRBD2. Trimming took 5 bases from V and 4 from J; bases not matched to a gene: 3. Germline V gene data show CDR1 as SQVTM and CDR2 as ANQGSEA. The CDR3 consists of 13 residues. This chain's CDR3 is CSVRLAITGELFF. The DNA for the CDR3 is TGCAGCGTTCGACTAGCGATCACCGGGGAGCTGTTTTTT.

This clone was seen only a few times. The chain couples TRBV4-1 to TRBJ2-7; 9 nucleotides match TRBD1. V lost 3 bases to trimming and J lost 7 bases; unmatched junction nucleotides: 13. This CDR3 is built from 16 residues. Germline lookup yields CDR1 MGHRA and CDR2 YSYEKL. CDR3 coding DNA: TGCGCCAGCAGCCACACGAGCGGGACAGGGACTCGAGAGCAGTACTTC. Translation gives CASSHTSGTGTREQYF.